One TCR beta chain is described in this entry. In its sample, this clonotype was seen many times. Its antigen is not yet known. No much larger clone exists at a distance of one base, and base qualities are not known. The sample is drawn from a study of blood T cells in healthy people across ages (dated by TCRdb to between 2015 and 2017). Some background on the complete study: In model experiments, roughly one uniquely barcoded TCR beta cDNA molecule per two T cells was captured by template switching. To avoid experimental bias, donors of different ages were spread randomly across the sequencing lanes. Donors were grouped into four age groups: young (average approximately 15 years), middle-aged (around 39), aged (62) and long-lived (around 80). Age-related changes in TCR beta repertoire diversity were measured in the study by deep sequencing normalized with unique cDNA molecular identifiers. The study analyzed two additional independent replicas of 1 million unique cDNA reads from the same blood draw for two donors, one aged 18 to 30 and one aged 80 or older.

Findings and caveats that apply to the study as a whole: The long-lived group showed more naive CD4+ T cells, fewer expanded clones and increased TCR diversity than the aged group, suggesting age selection. Observed TCR beta diversity per million T cells fell roughly linearly with age, and a significant reduction was already apparent by age around 40. Estimates of total diversity from one million sequenced T cells were regarded as lower bounds and underestimates. The CMV infection status of donors was not known, potentially confounding age-related changes in expanded clonotypes. Conclusive comparison of naive and antigen-experienced compartments was prevented by the profiling of bulk unsorted PBMCs. A strong correlation was found between observed TCR beta diversity and the percentage of naive T cells measured by flow cytometry.

The 35 to 40 donors, aged roughly 6 to 100 years, were systemically healthy Caucasian individuals from Russia. Approximately 10 milliliters of peripheral blood were collected from each donor into EDTA-treated Vacutainer tubes. Ficoll-Paque density-gradient centrifugation was used to isolate PBMCs, with at least 7 million per sample. Trizol reagent was used to extract total RNA from the PBMCs, yielding at least 5.5 micrograms per sample. The percentages of naive CD45RAhigh/CD27high T cells were determined by flow cytometry on a PBMC aliquot from every donor. Based on the germline V gene (reference sequence), the CDR1 and CDR2 sequences are DFQATT and SNEGSKA. Inclusive of the bounding cysteine and phenylalanine, the CDR3 is 15 residues long. The kept DNA is CDR3 alone, 45 bases in frame from the first base. The junction shows trimming of 6 bases on V and 2 bases on J, plus 17 bases between the germline ends.

Library method: 5' RACE. For sequencing, an Illumina HiSeq 2500 was employed. A second PCR of 7 to 11 cycles was performed with a sample-barcoded 5' primer and a J-beta primer mix. A template-switch 5' adaptor carrying 12 random nucleotides introduced a unique molecular identifier onto each TCR beta cDNA molecule. Each sample yielded at least 3 million CDR3-containing paired-end reads. First-strand cDNA synthesis was performed from all RNA using the Mint cDNA synthesis kit, with priming by a TRBC-specific oligonucleotide. Following uracil-DNA glycosylase treatment, all cDNA underwent a first 18-cycle PCR with the universal primers M1SS and BC2_uni_R. For the original study's pipeline: Each sample was normalized by randomly selecting 1 million high-quality reads, each carrying a distinct molecular identifier. Reads with shared molecular identifiers were discarded instead of being binned into consensus sequences. MiTCR, run with a Q25 quality threshold and the strictest error-elimination algorithm, handled CDR3 identification, clonotype clustering and error correction. A nonparametric unseen species model using Euler transformation provided a lower-bound estimate of total TCR beta diversity. The raw public data were reprocessed by TCRdb itself: fastp quality trimming at Q25, MiXCR clonotype calling, in-frame beta chains only. Entries that share a CDR3 protein sequence are merged under the most common genes and DNA. The V and J calls were not made by the authors but by TCRdb's processing. In this sample the table shows under 800,000 distinct CDR3 sequences, 40% to 45% of which occur a single time. Jointly, the top ten make up under 25% of the sample.

What was sequenced was blood. The sequence was collected from an older woman in good health. The chain uses TRBV20-1 and TRBJ1-5; the D gene assignment is ambiguous. The CDR3 loop reads CSALPGGYGNQPQHF. The DNA is TGCAGTGCCCTCCCCGGTGGGTACGGCAATCAGCCCCAGCATTTT.